What follows describes a single TCR beta chain. Trimming removed 2 bases from V and 0 bases from J, with 9 bases in between. Germline CDR1 is SNHLY and CDR2 is FYNNEI. This CDR3 contains 15 residues. The entry originates in a study of T cell changes during pregnancy in multiple sclerosis. Assay used: immunoSEQ multiplex PCR; TCRdb lists only in-frame clones, some missing. The sample lists 70,000 to 85,000 clones, 92% occurring once. This sequence joins TRBV2 and TRBJ2-3, with D tentatively TRBD2 (6 bases). This TCR derives from a female donor with multiple sclerosis, enrolled in a pregnancy study. The specimen comprised peripheral blood, sampled before pregnancy. The CDR3 DNA reads TGTGCCAGCAGTGAAAGGAGGGACAGCACAGATACGCAGTATTTT. This encodes CASSERRDSTDTQYF.